A single sample is the source of the 26 T cell receptor beta chains below, sequenced in a study of OX40 agonist ivuxolimab in advanced cancers. The protocol was immunoSEQ multiplex PCR, while the TCRdb copy is restricted to in-frame clones and leaves out a portion. The data contain 120,000 or so clones, around nine tenths of them singletons. The material sequenced was CD4+ or CD8+ T cells sorted from blood, taken in a trial of the OX40 agonist ivuxolimab. Receptors were obtained from an adult with an advanced solid tumor such as melanoma, head and neck, liver or kidney cancer.

The CDR3 protein is CASSLEGTISGANVLTF. DNA for the CDR3: TGTGCCAGCAGCTTAGAGGGCACCATCTCTGGGGCCAACGTCCTGACTTTC. The chain combines TRBV7-2 with TRBJ2-6; D remains unclear. Per germline, CDR1 SGHTA and CDR2 FQGNSA. The CDR3 totals 17 residues. The ends were cut back, 1 base at V and 0 bases at J, with 10 bases in the middle.

This chain links TRBV28 with TRBJ1-2; D is perhaps TRBD1 (6 bases). Germline loops: CDR1 MDHEN, CDR2 SYDVKM. Trimming pared 3 bases from V and 7 bases from J, leaving 15 bases between. This CDR3 contains 14 residues. As DNA, the CDR3 is TGTGCCAGCAGTTTTAACAGCCAAGGGGGTGGCTACACCTTC. It is translated as CASSFNSQGGGYTF.

V gene TRBV19 combines with J gene TRBJ1-1; 7 positions match TRBD1. Germline lookup yields CDR1 LNHDA and CDR2 SQIVND (reference sequence). Unmatched junction bases numbered 11, after V lost 3 bases and J lost 1 base. The CDR3 is 17 residues long. The CDR3 DNA follows: TGTGCCAGTAGTATGGGGACAGTGGGTTCAAGGAACACTGAAGCTTTCTTT. The encoded protein is CASSMGTVGSRNTEAFF.

This chain uses TRBV19 with TRBJ2-3; D call uncertain. CDR3 length: 14 amino acids. V lost 1 base and J lost 2, with 7 bases in between. The germline gives CDR1 LNHDA, CDR2 SQIVND (reference sequence). CDR3: CASSIGRNTDTQYF. For the CDR3, the DNA is TGTGCCAGTAGTATAGGCAGGAACACAGATACGCAGTATTTT.

CDR3 sequence reads: CAWGGTPATNEKLFF. The CDR3 DNA reads TGTGCCTGGGGGGGGACACCTGCAACTAATGAAAAACTGTTTTTT. The chain uses TRBV30 and TRBJ1-4; tentative D call: TRBD1 (6 bases). This CDR3 comprises 15 residues. V gave up 5 bases and J gave up 0 bases, with 13 bases separating them. Germline V gene lookup returns CDR1 GTSNPN and CDR2 SVGIG (reference sequence).

This chain uses TRBV5-1 with TRBJ1-2, with no clear D. Germline CDR1 is SGHRS and CDR2 is YFSETQ. This CDR3 comprises 13 residues. Trimming removed 5 bases at V and 0 bases at J, with 8 bases between. The CDR3 coding sequence is TGCGCCAGCAGTATGACATCTAACTATGGCTACACCTTC. Translating it yields CASSMTSNYGYTF.

This clone was picked up a small number of times. This rearrangement joins TRBV5-4 to TRBJ1-2; 7 bases agree with TRBD1. The J segment lost 8 bases and the V segment lost 3 bases, leaving 7 bases of the junction unmatched. The CDR3 loop spans 13 amino acids. Looked up from germline, CDR1 is SGHNT and CDR2 is YYREEE (reference sequence). Here the CDR3 DNA reads TGTGCCAGCAGCTGGCAGGGGGGCAACGGCTACACCTTC. Its protein product is CASSWQGGNGYTF.

This sequence joins TRBV5-1 and TRBJ1-5, with D perhaps TRBD1 (5 bases). The V end lost 4 bases, the J end lost 6 bases, and 11 bases lay between the germline ends. Looked up from germline, CDR1 is SGHRS and CDR2 is YFSETQ. This CDR3 is 13 amino acids long. CDR3 DNA sequence: TGCGCCAGCAGCCCGAGGGGTGCTCAGCCCCAGCATTTT. It yields the protein CASSPRGAQPQHF.

This chain connects TRBV28 to TRBJ1-1; the D is unclear. Trimming stripped 5 bases from V and 2 bases from J, with 15 bases between. Germline assignment: CDR1 MDHEN and CDR2 SYDVKM. CDR3 length: 15 residues. CDR3 protein: CASSPRFRANTEAFF. CDR3 DNA: TGTGCCAGCAGTCCCCGTTTCCGCGCCAACACTGAAGCTTTCTTT.

The chain joins TRBV7-2 to TRBJ2-7, with a tentative D call TRBD1 (6 bases). This CDR3 is 16 amino acids long. CDR1 and CDR2 (germline): SGHTA, FQGNSA. V dropped 1 base and J dropped 0 bases, with 13 bases sitting between them. The CDR3 DNA reads TGTGCCAGCAGCTTAGTAGCAGGGGCGGACTCCTACGAGCAGTACTTC. Amino acid sequence: CASSLVAGADSYEQYF.

The chain combines TRBV7-9 with TRBJ1-2, with D uncertain. Trimming removed 5 bases from V and 5 bases from J, with 12 bases in between. CDR1 and CDR2 from the germline V gene are SEHNR and FQNEAQ (reference sequence). The CDR3 spans 13 residues. This CDR3 reads CASSPTGLYGYTF. The CDR3 DNA reads TGTGCCAGCAGCCCGACCGGGCTTTATGGCTACACCTTC.

This chain joins TRBV7-9 and TRBJ2-3; 14 positions match TRBD2. Germline V lookup: CDR1 SEHNR, CDR2 FQNEAQ (reference sequence). After removal of 5 bases from V and 7 bases from J, the junction contained 11 bases not matched to a gene. This CDR3 has 17 amino acids. The CDR3, as DNA: TGTGCCAGCAGCCCCACCAGACTAGCGGGAGGGCCACATACGCAGTATTTT. This sequence encodes CASSPTRLAGGPHTQYF.

The chain links TRBV5-5 to TRBJ2-1, with 7 nucleotides matching TRBD2. This CDR3 region has 15 residues. With V trimmed by 4 bases and J by 2 bases, 6 bases remained unmatched. CDR1 and CDR2 (germline): SGHKS, YYEKEE (reference sequence). In DNA form, the CDR3 reads TGTGCCAGCAGCGGAAGCGGGGTACCCTACAATGAGCAGTTCTTC. As protein: CASSGSGVPYNEQFF.

The chain has TRBV5-1 and TRBJ1-2; D is ambiguous. CDR3 size: 15 residues. The germline CDR1 and CDR2 sequences are SGHRS and YFSETQ. Trimming stripped 7 bases from V and 8 bases from J, with 24 bases between. The DNA for the CDR3 is TGCGCCAGCCTGCCCAGCCCCCGGCTCCTCGAAGGCTACACCTTC. It yields the protein CASLPSPRLLEGYTF. Full variable domain (rest looked up from reference TRBV5-1 and TRBJ1-2): KAGVTQTPRYLIKTRGQQVTLSCSPISGHRSVSWYQQTPGQGLQFLFEYFSETQRNKGNFPGRFSGRQFSNSRSEMNVSTLELGDSALYLCASLPSPRLLEGYTFGSGTRLTVV.

The rearrangement links TRBV30 to TRBJ1-3, with D perhaps matching TRBD1 (6 bases). V was shortened by 0 bases and J by 1 base, with 7 bases between the two germline ends. Germline lookup yields CDR1 GTSNPN and CDR2 SVGIG (reference sequence). The CDR3 contains 14 residues. CDR3 protein: CAWSVQGSGNTIYF. DNA for the CDR3: TGTGCCTGGAGTGTCCAGGGGTCTGGAAACACCATATATTTT.

The chain's CDR3 is CASSQDVQFNQPQHF. In DNA, the CDR3 is TGTGCCAGCAGCCAAGATGTACAGTTCAATCAGCCCCAGCATTTT. The chain couples TRBV4-2 to TRBJ1-5; D uncertain. The germline V and J ends were trimmed by 0 bases and 3 bases, with 9 bases remaining between them. This CDR3 contains 15 residues. Germline loops: CDR1 LGHNA, CDR2 YNFKEQ.

The genes are TRBV28 and TRBJ2-5; TRBD1 matches 9 bases. The germline V gene has CDR1 MDHEN and CDR2 SYDVKM. The junction had 9 bases not matched to a gene; V was cut back by 5 bases and J by 5 bases. CDR3 size: 15 residues. The CDR3 bases are TGTGCCAGCAGTACGAGCGGGACAGGGCAGGAGACCCAGTACTTC. Its translation is CASSTSGTGQETQYF. The full variable domain, rest sourced from reference TRBV28 and TRBJ2-5, is DVKVTQSSRYLVKRTGEKVFLECVQDMDHENMFWYRQDPGLGLRLIYFSYDVKMKEKGDIPEGYSVSREKKERFSLILESASTNQTSMYLCASSTSGTGQETQYFGPGTRLLVL.

The chain combines TRBV10-2 with TRBJ2-3; D not resolved. CDR1 WSHSY and CDR2 SAAADI come from the germline V gene. V was shortened by 6 bases and J by 4 bases, with 5 bases between the two germline ends. This CDR3 is built from 11 residues. The CDR3 DNA sequence: TGCGCCAGCAGCCAGTCAGATACGCAGTATTTT. Translating it yields CASSQSDTQYF.

The gene calls are TRBV4-2 and TRBJ2-2, with 8 positions matching TRBD2. Germline CDR1 reads LGHNA; CDR2 reads YNFKEQ. The CDR3 spans 16 residues. Losses at the gene ends were 1 base for V and 0 bases for J; bases not matched to a gene: 1. CDR3 in amino acids: CASSQAGGTNTGELFF. Here the CDR3 DNA reads TGTGCCAGCAGCCAAGCGGGGGGGACGAACACCGGGGAGCTGTTTTTT.

This rearrangement joins TRBV28 to TRBJ2-4, with a tentative D call TRBD1 (5 bases). This CDR3 has 13 residues. From germline, CDR1 is MDHEN and CDR2 SYDVKM. Trimming cost V 2 bases and J 9 bases, with 11 bases left between them. The CDR3 sequence: CASSLKVQGIQYF. The CDR3 DNA sequence: TGTGCCAGCAGTTTAAAGGTGCAGGGCATTCAGTACTTC. Drawing the rest from reference TRBV28 and TRBJ2-4, the complete variable domain is DVKVTQSSRYLVKRTGEKVFLECVQDMDHENMFWYRQDPGLGLRLIYFSYDVKMKEKGDIPEGYSVSREKKERFSLILESASTNQTSMYLCASSLKVQGIQYFGAGTRLSVL.

The gene calls are TRBV4-2 and TRBJ1-4; D gene unclear. The germline gives CDR1 LGHNA, CDR2 YNFKEQ. The V and J ends lost 1 base and 6 bases respectively, with 9 bases between them. The CDR3 is made up of 14 amino acids. The CDR3 nucleotides read TGTGCCAGCAGCCAAGGACGAGGAGATGAAAAACTGTTTTTT. It encodes CASSQGRGDEKLFF.

The J gene is TRBJ1-2, the V gene TRBV5-1; no clear D. The CDR3 length is 17 residues. The germline CDR1 and CDR2 sequences are SGHRS and YFSETQ. V was clipped by 3 bases and J by 3 bases, with 21 bases between them. The CDR3 here is CASSSSPSQLHDYGYTF. Written as DNA, the CDR3 is TGCGCCAGCAGCTCCTCCCCCAGTCAACTCCATGACTATGGCTACACCTTC.

V usage is TRBV11-2 and J usage is TRBJ2-5, with TRBD1 matching 11 bases. With V trimmed by 3 bases and J by 2 bases, 2 bases remained unmatched. The germline V gene encodes CDR1 SGHAT and CDR2 FQNNGV. The CDR3 has 15 residues. CDR3 coding DNA: TGTGCCAGCAGCTTTGGGACAGGGGGTCAAGAGACCCAGTACTTC. It specifies CASSFGTGGQETQYF.

The V call is TRBV6-1, the J call TRBJ2-5, with unresolved D. Germline-derived CDR1 and CDR2 are MNHNS and SASEGT. The V gene lost 6 bases and the J gene lost 4 bases, with 12 bases spanning the gap. The CDR3 is 13 residues long. In DNA form, the CDR3 reads TGTGCCAGCAGCGACGACATGTCAGAGACCCAGTACTTC. Residues: CASSDDMSETQYF.

The chain is built from TRBV7-2 and TRBJ2-5, with a weak D call TRBD2 (5 bases). CDR3 size: 14 residues. Germline CDR1 and CDR2: SGHTA and FQGNSA. Trimming stripped 4 bases from V and 1 base from J, with 10 bases between. CDR3 nucleotide sequence: TGTGCCAGCAGCTCGGGGTCCCCCCAAGAGACCCAGTACTTC. Its translation: CASSSGSPQETQYF. Looking up the rest from reference TRBV7-2 and TRBJ2-5 gives the full variable domain: GAGVSQSPSNKVTEKGKDVELRCDPISGHTALYWYRQSLGQGLEFLIYFQGNSAPDKSGLPSDRFSAERTGGSVSTLTIQRTQQEDSAVYLCASSSGSPQETQYFGPGTRLLVL.

The rearrangement uses TRBV6-6 and TRBJ1-2, with a possible D match to TRBD1 (6 bases). V gave up 6 bases and J gave up 4 bases, with 12 bases separating them. Germline loops: CDR1 MNHNY, CDR2 SVGAGI (reference sequence). The CDR3 is 13 amino acids. CDR3 in DNA: TGTGCCAGCAGGGCCGGACAGTTCTATGGCTACACCTTC. Translating gives CASRAGQFYGYTF.